This TCR beta chain was sequenced during a study of blood T cells in healthy people across ages. Points from the study as a whole: Strong correlation was found linking TCR beta diversity to naive T cell percentage. Nothing was known about donor CMV status, and this possibly confounded expanded clonotype changes.

Remarks on this clonotype: As yet, its antigen is unknown.

It was with a sample-barcoded 5' primer and a J-beta primer mix that a second PCR of roughly 6 to 12 cycles was run. TCRdb reanalysed the 5' RACE reads using MiXCR and keeps one entry per CDR3 protein. The sample lists around 1.5 million distinct CDR3 sequences; around 36% were seen once. The V end lost 4 bases, the J end lost 3 bases, and 14 bases lay between the germline ends. The CDR3 is made up of 15 amino acids. The V gene's germline CDR1 is SGDLS and CDR2 YYNGEE. The sample taken for sequencing was blood. The genes are TRBV9 and TRBJ2-4; D is possibly TRBD1 or TRBD2 (5 bases each). This clonotype was obtained from a young woman in good health. The CDR3 region is CASSTRDSFKNIQYF. CDR3 nucleotides: TGTGCCAGCAGCACTAGAGACAGTTTCAAAAACATTCAGTACTTC.